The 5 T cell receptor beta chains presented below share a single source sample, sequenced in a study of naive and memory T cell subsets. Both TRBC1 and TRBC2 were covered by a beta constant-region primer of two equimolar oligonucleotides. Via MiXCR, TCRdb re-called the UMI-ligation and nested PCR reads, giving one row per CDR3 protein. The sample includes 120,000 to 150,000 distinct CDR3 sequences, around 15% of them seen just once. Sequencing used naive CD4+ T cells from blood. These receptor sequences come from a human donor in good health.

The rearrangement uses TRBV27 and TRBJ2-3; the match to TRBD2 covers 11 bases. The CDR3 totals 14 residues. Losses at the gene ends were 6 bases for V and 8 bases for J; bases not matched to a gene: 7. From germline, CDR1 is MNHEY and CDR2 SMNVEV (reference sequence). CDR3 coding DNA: TGTGCCAGCAGGGTAGCGGGAGGGCCAGGTACGCAGTATTTT. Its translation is CASRVAGGPGTQYF.

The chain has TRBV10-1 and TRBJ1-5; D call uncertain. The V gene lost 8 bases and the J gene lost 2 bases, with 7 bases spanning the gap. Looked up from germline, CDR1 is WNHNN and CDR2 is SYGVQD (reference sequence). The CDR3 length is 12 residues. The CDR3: CASDPGNQPQHF. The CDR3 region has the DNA TGCGCCAGCGATCCCGGCAATCAGCCCCAGCATTTT.

In DNA form, the CDR3 reads TGTGCCAGCAGCTTAGGAGGACGCGGACAGGGAGAATATGGCTACACCTTC. It codes for CASSLGGRGQGEYGYTF. The chain employs TRBV5-4 and TRBJ1-2, with 8 positions matching TRBD1. This CDR3 is 17 amino acids long. V trimming: 2 bases; J trimming: 5 bases; junction bases outside the gene matches: 14. The V gene's germline CDR1 is SGHNT and CDR2 YYREEE (reference sequence).

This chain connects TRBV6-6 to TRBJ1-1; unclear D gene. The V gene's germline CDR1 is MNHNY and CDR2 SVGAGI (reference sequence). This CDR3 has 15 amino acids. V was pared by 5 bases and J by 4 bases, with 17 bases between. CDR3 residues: CASSTPVPTPTEAFF. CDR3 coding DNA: TGTGCCAGCAGTACCCCTGTACCAACTCCCACTGAAGCTTTCTTT.

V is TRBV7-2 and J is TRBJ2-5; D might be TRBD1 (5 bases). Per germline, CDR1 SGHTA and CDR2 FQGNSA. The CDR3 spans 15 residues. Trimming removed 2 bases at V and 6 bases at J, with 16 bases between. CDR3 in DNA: TGTGCCAGCAGCTTATCGCCACAGGACATCCAGACCCAGTACTTC. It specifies CASSLSPQDIQTQYF.